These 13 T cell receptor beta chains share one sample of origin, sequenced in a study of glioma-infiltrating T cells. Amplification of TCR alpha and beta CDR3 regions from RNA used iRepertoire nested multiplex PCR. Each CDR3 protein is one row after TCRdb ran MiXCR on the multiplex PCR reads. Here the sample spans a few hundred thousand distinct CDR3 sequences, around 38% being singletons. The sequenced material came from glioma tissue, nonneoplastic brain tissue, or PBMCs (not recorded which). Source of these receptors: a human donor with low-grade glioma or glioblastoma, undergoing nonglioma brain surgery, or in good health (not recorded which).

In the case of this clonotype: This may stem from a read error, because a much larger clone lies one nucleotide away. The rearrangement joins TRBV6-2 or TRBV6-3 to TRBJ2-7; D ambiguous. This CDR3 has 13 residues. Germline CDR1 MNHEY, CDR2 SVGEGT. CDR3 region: CDSSYYSSYEQYF. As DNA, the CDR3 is TGTGACAGCAGTTATTATAGCTCCTACGAGCAGTACTTC.

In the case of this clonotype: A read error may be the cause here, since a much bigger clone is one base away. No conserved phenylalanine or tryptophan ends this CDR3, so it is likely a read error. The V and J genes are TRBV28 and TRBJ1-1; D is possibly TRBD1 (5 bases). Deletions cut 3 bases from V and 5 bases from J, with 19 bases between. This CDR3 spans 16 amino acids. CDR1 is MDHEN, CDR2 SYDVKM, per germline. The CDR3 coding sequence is TGTGCCAGCAGTTTGGGGGACGGGGCGACGGGGACTGAAGCTTTCCTT. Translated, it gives CASSLGDGATGTEAFL.

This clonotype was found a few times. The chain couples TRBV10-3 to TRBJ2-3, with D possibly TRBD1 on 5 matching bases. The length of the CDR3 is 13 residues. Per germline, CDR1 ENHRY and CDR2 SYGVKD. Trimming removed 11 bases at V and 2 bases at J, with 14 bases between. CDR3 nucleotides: TGTGCCTCTCTTGGCAGGGCCACAGATACGCAGTATTTT. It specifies CASLGRATDTQYF.

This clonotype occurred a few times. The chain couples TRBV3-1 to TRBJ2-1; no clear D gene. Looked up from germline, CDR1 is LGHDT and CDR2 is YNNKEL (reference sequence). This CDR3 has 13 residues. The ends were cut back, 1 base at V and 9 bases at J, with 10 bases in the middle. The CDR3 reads CASSQGSRSEQFF. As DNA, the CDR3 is TGTGCCAGCAGCCAAGGGTCCAGAAGTGAGCAGTTCTTC.

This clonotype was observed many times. CDR3 in amino acids: CASSFERRNQPQHF. In DNA, the CDR3 is TGTGCCAGTAGTTTCGAACGGAGGAATCAGCCCCAGCATTTT. V and J are TRBV19 and TRBJ1-5; no definite D call. Germline CDR1 and CDR2: LNHDA and SQIVND (reference sequence). The CDR3 contains 14 residues. The V gene lost 5 bases and the J gene lost 4 bases, with 12 bases spanning the gap.

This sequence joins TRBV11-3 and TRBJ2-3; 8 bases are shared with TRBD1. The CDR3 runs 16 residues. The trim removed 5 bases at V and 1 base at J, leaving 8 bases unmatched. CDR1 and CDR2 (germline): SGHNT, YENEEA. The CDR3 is CASSPGTGGGTDTQYF. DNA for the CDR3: TGTGCCAGCAGCCCCGGGACAGGCGGGGGCACAGATACGCAGTATTTT.

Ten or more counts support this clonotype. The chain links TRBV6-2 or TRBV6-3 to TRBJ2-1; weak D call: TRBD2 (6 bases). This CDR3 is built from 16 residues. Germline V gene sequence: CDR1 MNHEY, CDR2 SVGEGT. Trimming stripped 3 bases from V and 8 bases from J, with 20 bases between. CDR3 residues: CASSYPGLTSEDEQFF. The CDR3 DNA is TGTGCCAGCAGTTATCCGGGACTCACGTCTGAGGATGAGCAGTTCTTC.

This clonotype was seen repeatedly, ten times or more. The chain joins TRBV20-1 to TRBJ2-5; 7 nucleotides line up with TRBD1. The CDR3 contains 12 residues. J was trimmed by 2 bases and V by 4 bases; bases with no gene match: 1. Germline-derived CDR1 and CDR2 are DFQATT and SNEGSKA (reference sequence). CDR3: CSAMDRQETQYF. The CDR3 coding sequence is TGCAGTGCTATGGACAGGCAAGAGACCCAGTACTTC.

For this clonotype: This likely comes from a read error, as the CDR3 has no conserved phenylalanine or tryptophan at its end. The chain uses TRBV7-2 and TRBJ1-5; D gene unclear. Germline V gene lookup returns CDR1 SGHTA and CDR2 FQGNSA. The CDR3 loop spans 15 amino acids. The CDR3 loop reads CASSQDSLGNQPQHL. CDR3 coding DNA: TGCGCCAGCAGCCAAGATAGTCTAGGAAATCAGCCCCAGCATCTT.

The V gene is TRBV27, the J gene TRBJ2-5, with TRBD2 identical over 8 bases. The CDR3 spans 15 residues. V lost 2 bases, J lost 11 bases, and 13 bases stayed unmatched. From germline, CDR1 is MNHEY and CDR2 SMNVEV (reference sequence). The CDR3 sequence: CASSLMAGGQEIQYF. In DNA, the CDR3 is TGTGCCAGCAGTTTAATGGCGGGAGGACAAGAGATTCAGTACTTC.

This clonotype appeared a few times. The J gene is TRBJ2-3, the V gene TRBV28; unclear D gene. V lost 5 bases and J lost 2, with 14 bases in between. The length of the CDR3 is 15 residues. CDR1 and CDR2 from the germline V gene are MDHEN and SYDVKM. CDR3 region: CASSPELFDTDTQYF. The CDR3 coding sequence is TGTGCCAGCAGTCCCGAACTCTTCGACACAGATACGCAGTATTTT.

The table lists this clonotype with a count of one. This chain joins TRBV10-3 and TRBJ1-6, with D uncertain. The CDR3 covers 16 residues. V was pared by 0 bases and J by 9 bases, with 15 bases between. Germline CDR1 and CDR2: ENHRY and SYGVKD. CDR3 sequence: CAISESIRARSSPLHF. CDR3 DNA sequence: TGTGCCATCAGTGAGTCGATCCGGGCTCGGAGTTCACCCCTCCACTTT.

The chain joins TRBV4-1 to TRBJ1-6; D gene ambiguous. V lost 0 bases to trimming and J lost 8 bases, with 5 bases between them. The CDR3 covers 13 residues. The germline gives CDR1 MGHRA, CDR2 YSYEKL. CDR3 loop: CASSQDPYSPLHF. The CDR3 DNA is TGCGCCAGCAGCCAAGATCCTTATTCACCCCTCCACTTT.